This record looks at one T cell receptor beta chain sequence and its context. Its antigen is currently unknown. The data are from a study of shared clonotypes between healthy human individuals. At the level of the study: A donor's plate count was three for CD4 naive and three for CD4 memory; CD8 naive had two and CD8 memory one.

Regarding the study as a whole: Having only a few donors restricted how much genetic and exposure-history diversity was captured.

Naive CD8 populations comprised CD45RO-negative cells positively selected for CCR7, excluding terminally differentiated effector memory CD45RA+ cells. Every subset's genomic DNA went evenly onto several immunoSEQ plates. The table came from immunoSEQ multiplex PCR; TCRdb's copy has only in-frame clones and leaves some out. In the table there are 550,000 to 650,000 clones, about 96% of which are singletons. Germline values: CDR1 MDHEN, CDR2 SYDVKM. V gave up 0 bases and J gave up 7 bases; unmatched junction bases: 5. This CDR3 contains 15 residues. The chain employs TRBV28 and TRBJ2-1; 8 nucleotides match TRBD2. This TCR was sampled from a woman under 40 in good health. The sequenced sample was naive CD8+ T cells sorted from blood. DNA for the CDR3: TGTGCCAGCAGTTTATGGCCCGGGGGGGGTAATGAGCAGTTCTTC. This sequence encodes CASSLWPGGGNEQFF.